A single sample gave rise to the 11 T cell receptor beta chains below, sequenced in a study of shared clonotypes between healthy human individuals. Assay used: immunoSEQ multiplex PCR; TCRdb lists only in-frame clones, some missing. The sample holds about half a million clones; around 73% are singletons and the top ten take about 12%. The sample taken for sequencing was PBMCs. The origin of the receptors is a woman aged 40 to 49 in good health. Some clones in this sample may be carry-over from other donors' samples.

This clone was detected once. The J gene is TRBJ1-5, the V gene TRBV28, with TRBD1 as a possible D gene (6 bases). V was cut by 5 bases and J by 3 bases, with 26 bases left in between. This CDR3 has 19 residues. From germline, CDR1 is MDHEN and CDR2 SYDVKM. In DNA, the CDR3 is TGTGCCAGCAGTCTCACCCTCGGGCTCAGGGGACTTCTCAATCAGCCCCAGCATTTT. It codes for CASSLTLGLRGLLNQPQHF.

The V gene is TRBV5-4, the J gene TRBJ2-1; 12 nucleotides line up with TRBD2. CDR3 length: 17 amino acids. The J segment lost 1 base and the V segment lost 4 bases, leaving 6 bases of the junction unmatched. CDR1 SGHNT and CDR2 YYREEE come from the germline V gene (reference sequence). CDR3 loop: CASSIGTSGPSYNEQFF. The CDR3 bases are TGTGCCAGCAGCATAGGGACTAGCGGGCCTTCCTACAATGAGCAGTTCTTC.

The chain recombines TRBV6-1 with TRBJ1-1; D possibly corresponds to TRBD1 (5 bases). V was pared by 6 bases and J by 5 bases, with 16 bases between. From germline, CDR1 is MNHNS and CDR2 SASEGT. The CDR3 extends over 14 amino acids. This CDR3 reads CASSGEGIGTEAFF. The CDR3, as DNA: TGTGCCAGCAGCGGGGAGGGGATTGGGACTGAAGCTTTCTTT.

This chain uses TRBV27 with TRBJ2-1; D unclear. Germline V lookup: CDR1 MNHEY, CDR2 SMNVEV (reference sequence). There are 14 residues in the CDR3. V shed 0 bases and J shed 6 bases, with 9 bases lying between them. The CDR3 protein is CASSLSIVSNEQFF. CDR3 bases: TGTGCCAGCAGTTTATCTATAGTCTCCAATGAGCAGTTCTTC.

The gene calls are TRBV23-1 and TRBJ1-1, with D perhaps TRBD1 (6 bases). TRBV23-1 is an open reading frame, and its role is uncertain. V dropped 3 bases and J dropped 1 base, with 27 bases sitting between them. The CDR3 contains 20 residues. CDR3 region: CASSHIPGTPRSRKNTEAFF. CDR3 DNA: TGCGCCAGCAGTCATATCCCGGGGACACCGAGGTCCAGGAAGAACACTGAAGCTTTCTTT.

The rearrangement uses TRBV30 and TRBJ2-3; D ambiguous. The CDR3 has 13 residues. Germline values: CDR1 GTSNPN, CDR2 SVGIG (reference sequence). Trimming cost V 3 bases and J 4 bases, with 11 bases left between them. The CDR3: CAWRGKASDTQYF. CDR3 bases: TGTGCCTGGAGGGGGAAGGCTTCAGATACGCAGTATTTT.

The chain recombines TRBV6-5 with TRBJ2-1; 7 nucleotides align to TRBD1. The CDR3 is 13 amino acids. Germline V CDR1 and CDR2: MNHEY, SVGAGI. The V gene end was trimmed by 6 bases and the J gene end by 5 bases; junction bases not matched to a gene: 4. The CDR3 region is CASRTGLHNEQFF. Written as DNA, the CDR3 is TGTGCCAGCAGGACAGGGCTCCACAATGAGCAGTTCTTC.

This chain links TRBV4-2 with TRBJ2-1; 9 bases agree with TRBD1. CDR3 length: 15 residues. The germline gives CDR1 LGHNA, CDR2 YNFKEQ. The J segment lost 3 bases and the V segment lost 0 bases, leaving 0 bases of the junction unmatched. For the CDR3, the DNA is TGTGCCAGCAGCCAAGAGACAGGGGGCTACAATGAGCAGTTCTTC. Translation: CASSQETGGYNEQFF.

The chain carries TRBV7-3 and TRBJ2-1; no firm D call. V lost 5 bases and J 4 bases, leaving 9 bases between the germline ends. This CDR3 is 13 amino acids long. CDR1 and CDR2 (germline): SGHTA, FQGTGA. CDR3 in amino acids: CASSIRAYNEQFF. Written as DNA, the CDR3 is TGTGCCAGCAGCATCCGGGCTTACAATGAGCAGTTCTTC.

The chain combines TRBV7-9 with TRBJ2-1; possible D gene TRBD2, 5 bases. In germline, CDR1 is SEHNR, CDR2 FQNEAQ (reference sequence). V lost 1 base to trimming and J lost 3 bases, with 10 bases between them. The CDR3 sequence is 15 residues long. CDR3 loop: CASSLGGSFYNEQFF. CDR3 DNA: TGTGCCAGCAGCTTAGGTGGGAGTTTCTACAATGAGCAGTTCTTC.

This chain links TRBV4-2 with TRBJ1-3, with D uncertain. This CDR3 has 18 residues. Per the germline V gene, CDR1 is LGHNA and CDR2 is YNFKEQ. V was cut by 0 bases and J by 0 bases, with 15 bases left in between. This chain's CDR3 is CASSQDIGSGSSGNTIYF. For the CDR3, the DNA is TGTGCCAGCAGCCAAGATATTGGGTCGGGGAGCTCTGGAAACACCATATATTTT.